This entry lists 5 T cell receptor beta chains sequenced from one sample in a study of shared T cell receptors in the human thymus. Using immunoSEQ multiplex PCR, the repertoire was profiled, and TCRdb retains in-frame clones only, with some absent. Counted here are 630,000 or so clones, about 90% occurring once; the ten biggest clones make up approximately 0.0097%. The data also belong to a second study, concerning human thymus T cells.

What was sequenced was thymocytes. The source is a boy under two years old with a congenital heart defect.

This clone was counted once. This rearrangement joins TRBV30 to TRBJ1-5, with 10 bases fitting TRBD1. CDR3 length equals 18 residues. V dropped 2 bases and J dropped 0; count of bases not matched to a gene: 10. Per germline, CDR1 GTSNPN and CDR2 SVGIG (reference sequence). In DNA form, the CDR3 reads TGTGCCTGGAGTTACCGACAGGGGGCGGCCGGTAGCAATCAGCCCCAGCATTTT. Translated, it gives CAWSYRQGAAGSNQPQHF. The full variable domain, completed using reference TRBV30 and TRBJ1-5, is SQTIHQWPATLVQPVGSPLSLECTVEGTSNPNLYWYRQAAGRGLQLLFYSVGIGQISSEVPQNLSASRPQDRQFILSSKKLLLSDSGFYLCAWSYRQGAAGSNQPQHFGDGTRLSIL.

This chain links TRBV11-3 with TRBJ1-1, with a possible D match to TRBD1 (6 bases). Germline V gene sequence: CDR1 SGHNT, CDR2 YENEEA. V dropped 0 bases and J dropped 4 bases, with 15 bases sitting between them. The length of the CDR3 is 16 residues. CDR3 DNA: TGTGCCAGCAGCTTAGATAGCAGAACAGGGCGCACTGAAGCTTTCTTT. Translation: CASSLDSRTGRTEAFF.

The rearrangement uses TRBV12-5 and TRBJ2-7; 8 bases are shared with TRBD1. V dropped 2 bases and J dropped 7; count of bases not matched to a gene: 7. Germline V gene sequence: CDR1 LGHNT, CDR2 FRNRAP. The CDR3 covers 14 residues. The CDR3 DNA reads as TGTGCTAGTGGTTTGTACCGGACAGGGTATGAGCAGTACTTC. Translation gives CASGLYRTGYEQYF.

V gene TRBV5-4 combines with J gene TRBJ1-1, with D perhaps matching TRBD1 (6 bases). With 1 base removed from V and 2 bases from J, the gap between germline ends came to 27 bases. Germline values: CDR1 SGHNT, CDR2 YYREEE (reference sequence). CDR3 length equals 20 residues. The CDR3 here is CASSLTQRKRQAVKNTEAFF. The CDR3 region has the DNA TGTGCCAGCAGCTTGACCCAAAGAAAGAGACAGGCCGTCAAAAACACTGAAGCTTTCTTT.

The V and J genes are TRBV28 and TRBJ2-1, with TRBD2 matching over 11 bases. The V gene end was trimmed by 5 bases and the J gene end by 5 bases; junction bases not matched to a gene: 5. CDR1 and CDR2 from the germline V gene are MDHEN and SYDVKM. This CDR3 is 15 amino acids long. The CDR3 loop reads CASSPLAGGDNEQFF. CDR3 sequence (DNA): TGTGCCAGCAGTCCTCTAGCGGGAGGTGACAATGAGCAGTTCTTC.